This TCR beta chain was sequenced during a study of blood T cell repertoires in COVID-19. About the study: There were acute and convalescent COVID-19 samples, and they came from the United States, Italy and Spain. Sample material is recorded as cDNA or gDNA derived from T cells, B-cell-depleted T cells, or PBMCs.

Study members were between about 18 and 89 years old and lived in 20 to 25 US regions. Clinical histories supplied by participants themselves formed the basis of cohort assignment. TCRdb keeps only in-frame clones here, not all; method: immunoSEQ multiplex PCR. The data hold fewer than 350,000 clones, with just over 85% observed a single time. The sequenced sample consisted of PBMCs or T cells enriched from blood (not recorded which). The receptor was derived from a woman aged 40-49 years with acute COVID-19.

CDR3 DNA sequence: TGTGCCAGCAGTCCGGGGGAGGGTGGGTTTTCACCCCTCCACTTT. Its translation: CASSPGEGGFSPLHF. The rearrangement uses TRBV6-5 and TRBJ1-6; tentative D call: TRBD1 (5 bases). There are 15 residues in the CDR3. The ends were cut back, 5 bases at V and 9 bases at J, with 17 bases in the middle. Germline CDR1 and CDR2: MNHEY and SVGAGI.